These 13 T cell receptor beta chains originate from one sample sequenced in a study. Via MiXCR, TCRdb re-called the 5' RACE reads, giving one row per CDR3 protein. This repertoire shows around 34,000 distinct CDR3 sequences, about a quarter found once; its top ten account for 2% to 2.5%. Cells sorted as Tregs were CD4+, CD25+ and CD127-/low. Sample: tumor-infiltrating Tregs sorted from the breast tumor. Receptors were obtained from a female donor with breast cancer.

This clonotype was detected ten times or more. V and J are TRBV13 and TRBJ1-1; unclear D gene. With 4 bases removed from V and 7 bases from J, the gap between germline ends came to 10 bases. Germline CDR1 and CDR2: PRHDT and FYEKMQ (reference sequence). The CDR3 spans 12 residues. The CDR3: CASSSERLEAFF. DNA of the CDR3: TGTGCCAGCAGCTCGGAGAGACTTGAAGCTTTCTTT.

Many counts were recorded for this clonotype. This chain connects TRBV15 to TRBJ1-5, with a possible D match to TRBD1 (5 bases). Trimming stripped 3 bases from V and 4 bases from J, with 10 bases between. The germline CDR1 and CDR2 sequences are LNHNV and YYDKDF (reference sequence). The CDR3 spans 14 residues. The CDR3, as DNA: TGTGCCACCAGCAGTGGGGGGTGGAATCAGCCCCAGCATTTT. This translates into CATSSGGWNQPQHF.

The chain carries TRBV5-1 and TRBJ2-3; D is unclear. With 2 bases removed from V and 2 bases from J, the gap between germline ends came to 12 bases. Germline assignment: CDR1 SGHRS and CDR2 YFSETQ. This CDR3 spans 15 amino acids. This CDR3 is CASSFQASFTDTQYF. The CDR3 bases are TGCGCCAGCAGCTTTCAGGCATCTTTCACAGATACGCAGTATTTT.

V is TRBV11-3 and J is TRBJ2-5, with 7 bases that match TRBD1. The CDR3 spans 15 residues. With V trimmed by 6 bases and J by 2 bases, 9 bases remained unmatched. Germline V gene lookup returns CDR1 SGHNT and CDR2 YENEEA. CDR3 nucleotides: TGTGCCAGCAGTCGCCGACAGGGCGGTCAAGAGACCCAGTACTTC. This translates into CASSRRQGGQETQYF.

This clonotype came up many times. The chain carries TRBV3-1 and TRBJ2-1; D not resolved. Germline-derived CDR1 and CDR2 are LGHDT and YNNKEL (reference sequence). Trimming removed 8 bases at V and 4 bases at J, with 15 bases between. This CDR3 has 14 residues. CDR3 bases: TGTGCCAGCTCCGGGTCCAGAAAATACAATGAGCAGTTCTTC. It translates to CASSGSRKYNEQFF.

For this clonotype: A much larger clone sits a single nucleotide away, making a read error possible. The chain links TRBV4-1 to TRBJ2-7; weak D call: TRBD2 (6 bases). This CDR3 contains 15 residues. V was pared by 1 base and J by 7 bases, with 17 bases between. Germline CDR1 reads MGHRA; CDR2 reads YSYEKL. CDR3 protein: CASSQVLIAETEQYF. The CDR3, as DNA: TGCGCCAGCAGCCAAGTTTTGATAGCGGAGACGGAGCAGTACTTC.

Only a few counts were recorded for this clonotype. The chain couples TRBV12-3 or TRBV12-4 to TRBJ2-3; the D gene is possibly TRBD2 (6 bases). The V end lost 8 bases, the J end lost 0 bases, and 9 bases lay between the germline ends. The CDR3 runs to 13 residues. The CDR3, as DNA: TGTGCCAGCTCGGCGGGGAGCACAGATACGCAGTATTTT. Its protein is CASSAGSTDTQYF.

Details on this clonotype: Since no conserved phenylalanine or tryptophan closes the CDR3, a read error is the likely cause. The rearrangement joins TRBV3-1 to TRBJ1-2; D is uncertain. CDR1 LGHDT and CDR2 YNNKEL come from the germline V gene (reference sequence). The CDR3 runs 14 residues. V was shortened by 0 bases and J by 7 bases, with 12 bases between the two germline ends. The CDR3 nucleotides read TGTGCCAGCAGCCAAGAACTCCGGACTCGTGGCTACACCATC. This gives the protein CASSQELRTRGYTI.

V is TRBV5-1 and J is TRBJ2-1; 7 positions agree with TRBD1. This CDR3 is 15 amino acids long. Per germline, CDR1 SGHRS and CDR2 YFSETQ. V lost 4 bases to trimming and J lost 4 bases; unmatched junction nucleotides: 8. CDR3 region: CASSPDRSAYNEQFF. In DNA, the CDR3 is TGCGCCAGCAGCCCGGACAGGAGCGCTTACAATGAGCAGTTCTTC.

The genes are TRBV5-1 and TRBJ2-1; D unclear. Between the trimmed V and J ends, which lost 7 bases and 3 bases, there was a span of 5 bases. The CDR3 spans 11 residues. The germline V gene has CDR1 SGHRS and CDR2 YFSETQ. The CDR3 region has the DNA TGCGCCAGCTTCAACTACAATGAGCAGTTCTTC. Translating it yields CASFNYNEQFF.

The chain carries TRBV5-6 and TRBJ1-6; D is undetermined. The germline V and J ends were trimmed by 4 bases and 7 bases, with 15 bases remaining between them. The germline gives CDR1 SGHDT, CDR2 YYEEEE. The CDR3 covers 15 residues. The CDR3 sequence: CASSPSGRFNSPLHF. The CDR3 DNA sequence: TGTGCCAGCAGCCCGAGCGGCAGGTTCAATTCACCCCTCCACTTT.

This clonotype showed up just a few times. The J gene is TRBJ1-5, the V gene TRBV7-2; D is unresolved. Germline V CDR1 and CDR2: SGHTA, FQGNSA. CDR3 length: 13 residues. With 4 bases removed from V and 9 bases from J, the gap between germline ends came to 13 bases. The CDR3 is CASSSSAARPQHF. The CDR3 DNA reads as TGTGCCAGCAGCTCCTCCGCCGCTCGGCCCCAGCATTTT.

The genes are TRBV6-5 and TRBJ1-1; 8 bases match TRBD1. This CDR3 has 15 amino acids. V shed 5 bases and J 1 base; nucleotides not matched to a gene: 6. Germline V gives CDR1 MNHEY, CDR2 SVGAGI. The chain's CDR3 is CASSRAGTGNTEAFF. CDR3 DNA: TGTGCCAGCAGTCGAGCGGGGACAGGGAACACTGAAGCTTTCTTT.